This section outlines one T cell receptor (beta chain) sequence together with its context. The data derive from a study of control samples from healthy donors and cancer patients. This CDR3 has 12 residues. In germline, CDR1 is LGHNA, CDR2 YSLEER. V was trimmed by 3 bases and J by 1 base, leaving 3 bases between them. The table came from immunoSEQ multiplex PCR; TCRdb's copy has only in-frame clones and leaves some out. Of around 18,000 clones listed, roughly 84% are singletons. Sample: PBMCs. The rearrangement uses TRBV4-3 and TRBJ1-1; D call uncertain. This clonotype was sampled from a woman in her seventies with colorectal cancer. The CDR3 nucleotides read TGCGCCAGCAGCCAGGGGAACACTGAAGCTTTCTTT. Translation gives CASSQGNTEAFF.